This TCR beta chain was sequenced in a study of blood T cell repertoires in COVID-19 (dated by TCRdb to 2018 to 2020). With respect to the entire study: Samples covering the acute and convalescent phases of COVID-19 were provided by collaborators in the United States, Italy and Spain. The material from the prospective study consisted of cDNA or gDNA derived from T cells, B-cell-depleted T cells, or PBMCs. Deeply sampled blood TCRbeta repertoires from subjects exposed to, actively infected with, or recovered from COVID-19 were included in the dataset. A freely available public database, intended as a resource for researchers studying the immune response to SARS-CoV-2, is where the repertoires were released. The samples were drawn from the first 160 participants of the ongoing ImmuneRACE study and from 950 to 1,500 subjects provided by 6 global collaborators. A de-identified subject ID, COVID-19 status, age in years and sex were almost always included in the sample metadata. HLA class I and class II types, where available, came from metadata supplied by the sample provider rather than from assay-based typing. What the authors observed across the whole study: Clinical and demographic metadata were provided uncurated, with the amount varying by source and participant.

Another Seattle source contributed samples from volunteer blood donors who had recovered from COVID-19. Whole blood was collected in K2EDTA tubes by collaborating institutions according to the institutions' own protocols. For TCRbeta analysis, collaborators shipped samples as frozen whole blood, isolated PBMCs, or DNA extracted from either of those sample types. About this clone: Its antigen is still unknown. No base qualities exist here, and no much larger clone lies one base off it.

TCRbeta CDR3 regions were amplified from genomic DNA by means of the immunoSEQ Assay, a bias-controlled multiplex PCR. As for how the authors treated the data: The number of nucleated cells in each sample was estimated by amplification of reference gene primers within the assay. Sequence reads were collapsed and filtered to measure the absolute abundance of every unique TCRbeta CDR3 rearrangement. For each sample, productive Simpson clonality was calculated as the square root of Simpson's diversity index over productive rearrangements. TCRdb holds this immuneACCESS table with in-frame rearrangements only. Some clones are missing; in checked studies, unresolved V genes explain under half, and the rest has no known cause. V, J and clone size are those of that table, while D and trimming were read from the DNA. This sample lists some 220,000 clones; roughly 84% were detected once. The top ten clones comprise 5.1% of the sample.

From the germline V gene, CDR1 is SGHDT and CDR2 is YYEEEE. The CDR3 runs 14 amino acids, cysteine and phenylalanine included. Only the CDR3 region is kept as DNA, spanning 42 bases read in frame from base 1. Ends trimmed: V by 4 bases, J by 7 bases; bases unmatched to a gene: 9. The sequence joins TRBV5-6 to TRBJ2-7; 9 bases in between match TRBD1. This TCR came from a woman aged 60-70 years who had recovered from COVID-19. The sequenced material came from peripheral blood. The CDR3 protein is CASSRRDRELEQYF. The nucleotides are TGTGCCAGCAGCCGACGGGACAGGGAGCTAGAGCAGTACTTC.